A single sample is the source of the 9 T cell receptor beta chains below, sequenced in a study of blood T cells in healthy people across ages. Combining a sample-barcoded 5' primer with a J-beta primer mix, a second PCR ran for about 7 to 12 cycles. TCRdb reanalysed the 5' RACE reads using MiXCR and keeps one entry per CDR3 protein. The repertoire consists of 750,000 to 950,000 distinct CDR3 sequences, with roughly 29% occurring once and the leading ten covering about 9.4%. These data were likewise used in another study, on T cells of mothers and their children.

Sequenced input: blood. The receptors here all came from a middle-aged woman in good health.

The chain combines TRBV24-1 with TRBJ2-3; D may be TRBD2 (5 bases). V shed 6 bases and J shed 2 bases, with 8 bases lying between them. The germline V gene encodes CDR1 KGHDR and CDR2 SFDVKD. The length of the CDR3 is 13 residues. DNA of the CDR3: TGTGCCACCAGTTACGGGGACACAGATACGCAGTATTTT. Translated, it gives CATSYGDTDTQYF.

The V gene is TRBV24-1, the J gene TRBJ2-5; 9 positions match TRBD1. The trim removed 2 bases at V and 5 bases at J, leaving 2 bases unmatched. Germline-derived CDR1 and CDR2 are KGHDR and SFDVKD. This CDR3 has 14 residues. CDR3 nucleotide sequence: TGTGCCACCAGTGATTCCGGACAGGGGGAGACCCAGTACTTC. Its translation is CATSDSGQGETQYF.

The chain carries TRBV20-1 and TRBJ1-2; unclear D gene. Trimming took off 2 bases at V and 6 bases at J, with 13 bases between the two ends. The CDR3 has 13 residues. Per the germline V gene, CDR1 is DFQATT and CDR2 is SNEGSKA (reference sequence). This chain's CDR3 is CSARRPGTNGYTF. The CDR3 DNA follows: TGCAGTGCTAGACGCCCCGGAACTAATGGCTACACCTTC.

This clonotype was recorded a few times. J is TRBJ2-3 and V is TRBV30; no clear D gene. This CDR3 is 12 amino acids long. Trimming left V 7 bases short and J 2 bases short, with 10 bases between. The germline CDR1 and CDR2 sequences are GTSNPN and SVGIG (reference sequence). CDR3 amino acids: CALVWPTDTQYF. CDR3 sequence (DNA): TGTGCCTTGGTTTGGCCCACAGATACGCAGTATTTT.

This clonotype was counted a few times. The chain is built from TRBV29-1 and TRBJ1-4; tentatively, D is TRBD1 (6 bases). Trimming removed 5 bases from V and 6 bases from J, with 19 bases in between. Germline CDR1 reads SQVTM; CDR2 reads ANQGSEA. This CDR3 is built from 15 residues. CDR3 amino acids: CSVSTREGEDEKLFF. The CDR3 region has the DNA TGCAGCGTTTCCACCCGGGAGGGGGAAGATGAAAAACTGTTTTTT.

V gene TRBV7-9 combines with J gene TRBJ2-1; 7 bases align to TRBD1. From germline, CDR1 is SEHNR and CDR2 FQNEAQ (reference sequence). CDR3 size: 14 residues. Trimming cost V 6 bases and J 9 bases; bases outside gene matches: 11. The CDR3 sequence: CASRDYRGWGEQFF. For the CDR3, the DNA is TGTGCCAGCAGAGACTACAGGGGATGGGGTGAGCAGTTCTTC.

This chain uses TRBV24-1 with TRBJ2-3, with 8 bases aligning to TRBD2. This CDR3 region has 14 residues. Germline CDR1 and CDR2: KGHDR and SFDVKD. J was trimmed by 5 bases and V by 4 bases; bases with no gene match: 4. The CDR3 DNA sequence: TGTGCCACCAGTGAAGCGGGAGAGATAGATACGCAGTATTTT. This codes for CATSEAGEIDTQYF.

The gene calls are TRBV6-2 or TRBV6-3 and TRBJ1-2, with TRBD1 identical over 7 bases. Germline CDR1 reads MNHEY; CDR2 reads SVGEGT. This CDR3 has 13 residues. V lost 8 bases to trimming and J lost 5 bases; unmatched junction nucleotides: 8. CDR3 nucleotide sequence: TGTGCCAGCCAAACAGGGGTCGGATATGGCTACACCTTC. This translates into CASQTGVGYGYTF.

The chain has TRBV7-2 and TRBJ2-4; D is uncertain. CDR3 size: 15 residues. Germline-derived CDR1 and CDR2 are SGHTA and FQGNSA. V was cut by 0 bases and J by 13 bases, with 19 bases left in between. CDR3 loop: CASSLAPSNHNEQYF. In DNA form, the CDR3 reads TGTGCCAGCAGCTTAGCCCCGTCGAACCATAATGAGCAGTACTTC.